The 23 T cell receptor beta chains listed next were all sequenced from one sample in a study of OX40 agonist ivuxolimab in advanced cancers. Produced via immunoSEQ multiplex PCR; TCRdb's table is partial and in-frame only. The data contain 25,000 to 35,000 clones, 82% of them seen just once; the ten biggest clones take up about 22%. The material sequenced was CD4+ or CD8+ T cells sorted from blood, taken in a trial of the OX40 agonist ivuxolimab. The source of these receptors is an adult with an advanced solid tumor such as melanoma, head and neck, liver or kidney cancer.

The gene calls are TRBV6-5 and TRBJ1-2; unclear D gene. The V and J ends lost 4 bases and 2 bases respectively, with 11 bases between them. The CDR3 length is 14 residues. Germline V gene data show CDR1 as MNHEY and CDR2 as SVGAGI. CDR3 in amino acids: CASSWGKSNYGYTF. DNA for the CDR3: TGTGCCAGCAGTTGGGGAAAGAGCAACTATGGCTACACCTTC.

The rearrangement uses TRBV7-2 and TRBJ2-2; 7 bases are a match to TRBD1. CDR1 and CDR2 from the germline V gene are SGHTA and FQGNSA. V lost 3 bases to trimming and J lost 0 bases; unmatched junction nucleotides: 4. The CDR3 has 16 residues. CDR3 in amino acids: CASSFHRGPNTGELFF. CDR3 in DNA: TGTGCCAGCAGCTTCCACAGGGGCCCGAACACCGGGGAGCTGTTTTTT.

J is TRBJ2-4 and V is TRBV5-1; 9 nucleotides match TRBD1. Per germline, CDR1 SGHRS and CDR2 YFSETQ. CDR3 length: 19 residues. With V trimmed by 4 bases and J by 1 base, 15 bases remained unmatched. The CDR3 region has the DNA TGCGCCAGCAGCACGACACAGGGGGCGGTAGGGAATGCCAAAAACATTCAGTACTTC. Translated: CASSTTQGAVGNAKNIQYF. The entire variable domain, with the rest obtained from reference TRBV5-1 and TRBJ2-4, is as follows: KAGVTQTPRYLIKTRGQQVTLSCSPISGHRSVSWYQQTPGQGLQFLFEYFSETQRNKGNFPGRFSGRQFSNSRSEMNVSTLELGDSALYLCASSTTQGAVGNAKNIQYFGAGTRLSVL.

CDR3 sequence: CASSPDRGGSPLHF. CDR3 nucleotide sequence: TGTGCCAGCAGTCCCGACAGGGGGGGTTCACCCCTCCACTTT. The rearrangement joins TRBV2 to TRBJ1-6; 9 nucleotides match TRBD1. Trimming cost V 5 bases and J 9 bases; bases outside gene matches: 5. Looked up from germline, CDR1 is SNHLY and CDR2 is FYNNEI. This CDR3 is built from 14 residues. The full variable domain, rest sourced from reference TRBV2 and TRBJ1-6, is EPEVTQTPSHQVTQMGQEVILRCVPISNHLYFYWYRQILGQKVEFLVSFYNNEISEKSEIFDDQFSVERPDGSNFTLKIRSTKLEDSAMYFCASSPDRGGSPLHFGNGTRLTVT.

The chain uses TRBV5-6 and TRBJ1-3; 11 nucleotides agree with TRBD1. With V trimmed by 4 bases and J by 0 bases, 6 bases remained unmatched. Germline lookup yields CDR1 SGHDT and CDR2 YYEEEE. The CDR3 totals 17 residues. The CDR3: CASSAGQGVVSGNTIYF. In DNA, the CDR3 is TGTGCCAGCAGCGCGGGACAGGGGGTCGTCTCTGGAAACACCATATATTTT.

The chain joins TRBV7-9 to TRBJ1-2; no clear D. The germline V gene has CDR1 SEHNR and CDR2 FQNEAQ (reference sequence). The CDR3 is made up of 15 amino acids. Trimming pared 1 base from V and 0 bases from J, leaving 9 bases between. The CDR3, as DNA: TGTGCCAGCAGCTTAGGTCAGGCAGCTAACTATGGCTACACCTTC. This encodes CASSLGQAANYGYTF.

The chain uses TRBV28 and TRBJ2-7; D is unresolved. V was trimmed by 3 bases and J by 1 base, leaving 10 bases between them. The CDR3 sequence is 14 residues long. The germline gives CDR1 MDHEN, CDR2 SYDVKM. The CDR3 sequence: CASSFPPVSYEQYF. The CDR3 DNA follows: TGTGCCAGCAGTTTCCCTCCCGTGTCCTACGAGCAGTACTTC.

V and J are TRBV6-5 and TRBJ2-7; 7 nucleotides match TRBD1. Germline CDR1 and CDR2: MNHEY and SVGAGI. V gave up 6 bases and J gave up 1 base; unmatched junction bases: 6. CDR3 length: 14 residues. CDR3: CASRTGSGSYEQYF. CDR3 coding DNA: TGTGCCAGCAGGACAGGGAGTGGGTCCTACGAGCAGTACTTC.

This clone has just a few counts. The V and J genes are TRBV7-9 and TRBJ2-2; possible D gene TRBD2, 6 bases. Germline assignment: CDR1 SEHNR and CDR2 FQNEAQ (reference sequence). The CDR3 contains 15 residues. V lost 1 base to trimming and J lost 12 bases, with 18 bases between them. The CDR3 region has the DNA TGTGCCAGCAGCTTAGTCCGACTAGGACCCCGGAAGCTGTTTTTT. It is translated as CASSLVRLGPRKLFF.

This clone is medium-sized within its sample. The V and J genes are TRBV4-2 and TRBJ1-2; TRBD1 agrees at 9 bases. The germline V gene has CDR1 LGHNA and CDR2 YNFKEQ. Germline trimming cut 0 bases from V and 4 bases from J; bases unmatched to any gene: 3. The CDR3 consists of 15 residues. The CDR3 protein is CASSQDWTGAYGYTF. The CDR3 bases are TGTGCCAGCAGCCAAGATTGGACAGGGGCCTATGGCTACACCTTC.

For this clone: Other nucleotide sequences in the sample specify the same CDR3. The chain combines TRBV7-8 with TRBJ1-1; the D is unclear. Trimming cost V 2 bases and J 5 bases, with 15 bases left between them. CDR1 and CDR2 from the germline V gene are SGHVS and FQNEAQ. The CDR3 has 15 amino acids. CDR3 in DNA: TGTGCCAGCAGCTTATGGGAAAGGTTGAGGACTGAAGCTTTCTTT. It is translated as CASSLWERLRTEAFF.

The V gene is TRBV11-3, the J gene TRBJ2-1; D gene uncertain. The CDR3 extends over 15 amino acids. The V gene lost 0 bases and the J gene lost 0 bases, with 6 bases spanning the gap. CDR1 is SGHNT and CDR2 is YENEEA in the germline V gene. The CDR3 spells CASSLEVASYNEQFF. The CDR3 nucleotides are TGTGCCAGCAGCTTAGAAGTGGCCTCCTACAATGAGCAGTTCTTC.

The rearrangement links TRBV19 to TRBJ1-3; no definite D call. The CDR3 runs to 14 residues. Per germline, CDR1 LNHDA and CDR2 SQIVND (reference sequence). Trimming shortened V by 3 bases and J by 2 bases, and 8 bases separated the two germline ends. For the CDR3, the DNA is TGTGCCAGTAGTATCGGAGATCCTGGAAACACCATATATTTT. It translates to CASSIGDPGNTIYF.

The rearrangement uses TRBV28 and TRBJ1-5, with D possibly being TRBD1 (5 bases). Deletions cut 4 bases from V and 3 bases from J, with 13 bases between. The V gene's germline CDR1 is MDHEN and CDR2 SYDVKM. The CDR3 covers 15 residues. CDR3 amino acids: CASSSQDSYNQPQHF. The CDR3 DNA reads TGTGCCAGCAGTTCTCAAGACAGCTACAATCAGCCCCAGCATTTT.

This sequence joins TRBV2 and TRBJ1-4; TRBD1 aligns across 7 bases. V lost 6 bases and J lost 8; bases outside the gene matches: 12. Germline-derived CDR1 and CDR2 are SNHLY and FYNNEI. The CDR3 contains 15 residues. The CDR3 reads CASSLTGTVPEKLFF. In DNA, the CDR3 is TGTGCCAGCAGCCTTACCGGGACAGTACCCGAAAAACTGTTTTTT.

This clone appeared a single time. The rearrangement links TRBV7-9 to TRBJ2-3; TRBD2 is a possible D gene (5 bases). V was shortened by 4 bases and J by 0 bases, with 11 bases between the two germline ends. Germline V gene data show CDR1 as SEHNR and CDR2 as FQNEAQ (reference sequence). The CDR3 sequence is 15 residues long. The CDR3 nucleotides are TGTGCCAGCAGCTCCCGAGCGGCCAGCACAGATACGCAGTATTTT. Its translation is CASSSRAASTDTQYF. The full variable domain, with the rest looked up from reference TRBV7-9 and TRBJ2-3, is DTGVSQNPRHKITKRGQNVTFRCDPISEHNRLYWYRQTLGQGPEFLTYFQNEAQLEKSRLLSDRFSAERPKGSFSTLEIQRTEQGDSAMYLCASSSRAASTDTQYFGPGTRLTVL.

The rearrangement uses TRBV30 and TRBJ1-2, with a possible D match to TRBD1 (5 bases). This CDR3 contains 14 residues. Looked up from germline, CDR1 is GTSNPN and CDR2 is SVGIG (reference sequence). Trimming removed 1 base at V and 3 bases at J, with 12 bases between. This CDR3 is CAWSGPGTHYGYTF. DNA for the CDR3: TGTGCCTGGAGTGGGCCAGGGACCCACTATGGCTACACCTTC. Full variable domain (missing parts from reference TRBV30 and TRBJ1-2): SQTIHQWPATLVQPVGSPLSLECTVEGTSNPNLYWYRQAAGRGLQLLFYSVGIGQISSEVPQNLSASRPQDRQFILSSKKLLLSDSGFYLCAWSGPGTHYGYTFGSGTRLTVV.

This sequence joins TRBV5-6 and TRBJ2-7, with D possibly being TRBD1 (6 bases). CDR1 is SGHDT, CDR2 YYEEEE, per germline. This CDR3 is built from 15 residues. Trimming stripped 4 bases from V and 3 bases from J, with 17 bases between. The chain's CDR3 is CASSPGTLYNYEQYF. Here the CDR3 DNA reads TGTGCCAGCAGCCCTGGGACATTATACAACTACGAGCAGTACTTC.

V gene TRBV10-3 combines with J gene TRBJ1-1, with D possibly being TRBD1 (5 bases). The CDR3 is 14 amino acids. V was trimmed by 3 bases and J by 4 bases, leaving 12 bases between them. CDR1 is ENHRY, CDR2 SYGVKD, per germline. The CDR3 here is CAISDKGKATEAFF. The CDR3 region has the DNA TGTGCCATCAGTGATAAGGGGAAGGCCACTGAAGCTTTCTTT.

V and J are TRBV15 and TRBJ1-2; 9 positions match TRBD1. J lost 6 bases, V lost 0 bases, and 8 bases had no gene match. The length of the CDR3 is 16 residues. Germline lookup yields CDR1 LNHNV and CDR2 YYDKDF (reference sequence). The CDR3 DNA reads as TGTGCCACCAGCAGAGATCACGGTGACAGGGGGGATGGCTACACCTTC. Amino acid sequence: CATSRDHGDRGDGYTF.

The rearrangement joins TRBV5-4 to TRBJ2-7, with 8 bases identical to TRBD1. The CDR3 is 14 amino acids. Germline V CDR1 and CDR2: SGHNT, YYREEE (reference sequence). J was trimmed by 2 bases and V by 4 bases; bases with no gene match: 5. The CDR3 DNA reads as TGTGCCAGCAGCCCAAGGGACAGGACCTACGAGCAGTACTTC. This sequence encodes CASSPRDRTYEQYF.

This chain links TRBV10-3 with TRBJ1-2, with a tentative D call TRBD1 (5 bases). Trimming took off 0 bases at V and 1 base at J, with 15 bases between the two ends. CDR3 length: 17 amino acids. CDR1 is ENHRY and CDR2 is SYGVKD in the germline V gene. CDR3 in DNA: TGTGCCATCAGTGAGTCGTCACAGGCTCCTTTTAACTATGGCTACACCTTC. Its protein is CAISESSQAPFNYGYTF.

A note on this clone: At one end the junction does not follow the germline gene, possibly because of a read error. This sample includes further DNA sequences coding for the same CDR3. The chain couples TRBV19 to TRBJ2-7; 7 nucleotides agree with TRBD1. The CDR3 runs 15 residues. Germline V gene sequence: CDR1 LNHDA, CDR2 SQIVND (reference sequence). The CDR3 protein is CASSYRQGGTYEQYF. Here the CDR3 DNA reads TGTGCCAGTAGTTACCGACAGGGTGGCACCTACGAGCAGTATTTC.